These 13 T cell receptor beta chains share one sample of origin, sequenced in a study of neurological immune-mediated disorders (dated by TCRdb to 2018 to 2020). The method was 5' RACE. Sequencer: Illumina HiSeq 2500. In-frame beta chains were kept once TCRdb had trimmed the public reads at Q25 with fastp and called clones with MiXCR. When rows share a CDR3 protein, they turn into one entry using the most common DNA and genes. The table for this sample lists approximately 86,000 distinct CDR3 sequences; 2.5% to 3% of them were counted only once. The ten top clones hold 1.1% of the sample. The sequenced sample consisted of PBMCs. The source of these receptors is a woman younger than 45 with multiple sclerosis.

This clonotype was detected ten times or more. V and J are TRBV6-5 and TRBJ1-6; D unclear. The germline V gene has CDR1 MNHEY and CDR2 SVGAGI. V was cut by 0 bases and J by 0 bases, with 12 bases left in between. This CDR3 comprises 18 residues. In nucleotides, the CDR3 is TGTGCCAGCAGTTACTCGACGGGGATCAGCTCCTATAATTCACCCCTCCACTTT. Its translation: CASSYSTGISSYNSPLHF.

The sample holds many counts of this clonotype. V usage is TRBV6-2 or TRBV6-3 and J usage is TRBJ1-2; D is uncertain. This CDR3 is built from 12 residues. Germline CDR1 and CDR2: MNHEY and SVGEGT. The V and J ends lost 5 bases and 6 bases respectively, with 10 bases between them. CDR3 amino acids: CASSLQLDGYTF. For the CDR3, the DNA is TGTGCCAGCAGTCTGCAATTAGATGGCTACACCTTC.

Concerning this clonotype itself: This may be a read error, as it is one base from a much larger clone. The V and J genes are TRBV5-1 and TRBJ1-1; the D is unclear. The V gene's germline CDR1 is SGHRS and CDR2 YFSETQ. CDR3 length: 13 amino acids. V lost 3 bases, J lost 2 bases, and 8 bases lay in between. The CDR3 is CASSSTSNTEAFF. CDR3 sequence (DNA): TGCGCCAGCAGCTCCACATCCAACACTGAAGCTTTCTTT.

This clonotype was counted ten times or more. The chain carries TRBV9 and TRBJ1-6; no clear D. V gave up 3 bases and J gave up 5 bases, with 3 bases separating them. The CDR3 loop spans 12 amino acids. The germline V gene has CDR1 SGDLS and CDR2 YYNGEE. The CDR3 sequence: CASSADNSPLHF. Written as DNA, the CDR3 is TGTGCCAGCAGCGCGGATAATTCACCCCTCCACTTT.

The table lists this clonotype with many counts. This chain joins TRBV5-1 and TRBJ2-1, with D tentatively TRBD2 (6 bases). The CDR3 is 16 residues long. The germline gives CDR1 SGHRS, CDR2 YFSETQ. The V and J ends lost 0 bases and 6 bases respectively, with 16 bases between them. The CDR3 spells CASSLVPPGGANEQFF. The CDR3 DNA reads TGCGCCAGCAGCTTGGTCCCTCCCGGGGGAGCCAATGAGCAGTTCTTC.

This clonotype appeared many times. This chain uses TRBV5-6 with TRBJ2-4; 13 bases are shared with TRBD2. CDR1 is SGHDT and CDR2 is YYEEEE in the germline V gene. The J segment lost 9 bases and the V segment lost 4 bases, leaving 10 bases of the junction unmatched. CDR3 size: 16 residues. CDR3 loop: CASSKKTSGRKGIQYF. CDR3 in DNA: TGTGCCAGCAGCAAGAAGACTAGCGGGAGGAAGGGCATTCAGTACTTC.

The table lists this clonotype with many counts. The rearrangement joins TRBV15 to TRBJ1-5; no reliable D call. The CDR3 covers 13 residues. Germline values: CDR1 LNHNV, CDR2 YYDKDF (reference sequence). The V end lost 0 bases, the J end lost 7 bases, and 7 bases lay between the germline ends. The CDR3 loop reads CATSRDLLQPQHF. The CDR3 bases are TGTGCCACCAGCAGAGATTTGTTACAGCCCCAGCATTTT.

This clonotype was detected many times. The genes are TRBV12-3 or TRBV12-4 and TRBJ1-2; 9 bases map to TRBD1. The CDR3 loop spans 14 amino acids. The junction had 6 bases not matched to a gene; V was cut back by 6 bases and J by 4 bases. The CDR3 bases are TGTGCCAGCAGCTACCGGACAGGGGCCTATGGCTACACCTTC. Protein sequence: CASSYRTGAYGYTF.

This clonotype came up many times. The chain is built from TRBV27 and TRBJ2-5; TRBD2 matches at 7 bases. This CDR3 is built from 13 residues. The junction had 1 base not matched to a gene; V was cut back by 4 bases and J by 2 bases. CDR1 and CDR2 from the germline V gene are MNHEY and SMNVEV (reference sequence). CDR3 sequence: CASSWGGQETQYF. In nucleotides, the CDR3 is TGTGCCAGCAGTTGGGGAGGGCAAGAGACCCAGTACTTC.

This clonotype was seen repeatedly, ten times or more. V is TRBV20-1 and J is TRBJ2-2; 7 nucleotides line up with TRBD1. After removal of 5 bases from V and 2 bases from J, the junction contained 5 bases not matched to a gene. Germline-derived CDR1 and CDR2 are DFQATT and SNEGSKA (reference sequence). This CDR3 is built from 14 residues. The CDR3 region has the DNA TGCAGTGCTCTGGGACAGCTAAACACCGGGGAGCTGTTTTTT. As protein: CSALGQLNTGELFF.

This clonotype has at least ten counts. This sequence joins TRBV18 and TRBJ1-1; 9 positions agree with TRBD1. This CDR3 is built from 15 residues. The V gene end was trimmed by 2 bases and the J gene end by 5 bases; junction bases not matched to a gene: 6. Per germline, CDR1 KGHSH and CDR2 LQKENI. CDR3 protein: CASSPFRDRATEAFF. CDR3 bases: TGTGCCAGCTCACCATTTCGGGACAGGGCGACTGAAGCTTTCTTT. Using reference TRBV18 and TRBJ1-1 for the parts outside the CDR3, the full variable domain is NAGVMQNPRHLVRRRGQEARLRCSPMKGHSHVYWYRQLPEEGLKFMVYLQKENIIDESGMPKERFSAEFPKEGPSILRIQQVVRGDSAAYFCASSPFRDRATEAFFGQGTRLTVV.

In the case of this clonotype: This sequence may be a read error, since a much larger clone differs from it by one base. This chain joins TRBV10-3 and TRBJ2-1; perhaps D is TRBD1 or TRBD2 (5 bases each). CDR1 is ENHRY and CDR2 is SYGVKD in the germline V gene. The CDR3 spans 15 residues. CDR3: CVISDRRTFGNEQFF. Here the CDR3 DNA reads TGTGTCATCAGTGATAGGAGGACATTTGGAAATGAGCAGTTCTTC.

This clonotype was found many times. CDR3: CASSLGQGATGELFF. The CDR3 coding sequence is TGTGCCAGCAGCTTAGGACAGGGGGCGACCGGGGAGCTGTTTTTT. This chain connects TRBV7-2 to TRBJ2-2; TRBD1 matches at 10 bases. The CDR3 sequence is 15 residues long. V dropped 1 base and J dropped 5; count of bases not matched to a gene: 1. Germline lookup yields CDR1 SGHTA and CDR2 FQGNSA.